This is a list of T cell receptor beta chains from one sample in a study of Ad26.COV2.S vaccination and SARS-CoV-2 variants. Repertoires were generated with immunoSEQ multiplex PCR, while TCRdb's copy carries only in-frame clones and drops some. The sample lists about 320,000 clones, 86% occurring once. Source: peripheral blood, taken in a trial of Ad26.COV2.S vaccine versus placebo. The receptors originated from a person aged 18-65 years who received the Ad26.COV2.S COVID-19 vaccine or a placebo. Both conserved end residues are part of each CDR3. A D gene is named only where the DNA matches it firmly.

J: TRBJ1-2; V: TRBV12-3/TRBV12-4; D: -; CDR3: CASSLAGIPRYTF
J: TRBJ1-4; V: TRBV20-1; D: -; CDR3: CSASQGATNEKLFF
J: TRBJ1-3; V: TRBV7-8; D: -; CDR3: CASSSSGALSGNTIYF
J: TRBJ2-5; V: TRBV30; D: -; CDR3: CAWSSDRNGETQYF
J: TRBJ1-1; V: TRBV12-3/TRBV12-4; D: -; CDR3: CASSFRGSTEAFF
J: TRBJ1-2; V: TRBV6-5; D: TRBD1; CDR3: CASSRTLTGGYGYTF
J: TRBJ2-1; V: TRBV5-1; D: -; CDR3: CASTKPDPGGTYNEQFF
J: TRBJ2-3; V: TRBV7-2; D: -; CDR3: CASSPSRTDTQYF
J: TRBJ2-7; V: TRBV5-5; D: -; CDR3: CASSWNRDVTYEQYF
J: TRBJ1-5; V: TRBV7-2; D: TRBD1; CDR3: CASSLARTGGQPQHF
J: TRBJ1-5; V: TRBV2; D: -; CDR3: CASRAREFSNQPQHF
J: TRBJ1-5; V: TRBV18; D: -; CDR3: CASSPTIGNQPQHF
J: TRBJ2-3; V: TRBV13; D: -; CDR3: CASSHRVSTDTQYF
J: TRBJ2-2; V: TRBV7-2; D: -; CDR3: CASNPFPGAKMTGELFF
J: TRBJ2-1; V: TRBV5-1; D: TRBD2; CDR3: CASSLAGSGGALGEQFF
J: TRBJ1-4; V: TRBV7-6; D: TRBD1; CDR3: CASSLATGTGGGKLFF
J: TRBJ1-4; V: TRBV18; D: TRBD1; CDR3: CASSPQGASEKLFF
J: TRBJ2-5; V: TRBV18; D: -; CDR3: CASSRDWKETQYF
J: TRBJ1-1; V: TRBV20-1; D: -; CDR3: CSASGTQMNTEAFF
J: TRBJ1-1; V: TRBV29-1; D: TRBD1; CDR3: CSVNRGMNTEAFF
J: TRBJ1-2; V: TRBV6-1; D: TRBD1; CDR3: CASSEAGDRWVGYTF
J: TRBJ2-5; V: TRBV11-2; D: -; CDR3: CASSLGAGSPRLGETQYF
J: TRBJ1-5; V: TRBV30; D: TRBD1; CDR3: CAWSVDRVGSNQPQHF
J: TRBJ1-2; V: TRBV9; D: -; CDR3: CASSAGRVHTYYGYTF
J: TRBJ1-1; V: TRBV29-1; D: -; CDR3: CSVELPVTANTEAFF
J: TRBJ1-2; V: TRBV6-6; D: -; CDR3: CASSYRNSNYGYTF
J: TRBJ1-1; V: TRBV5-1; D: -; CDR3: CASSSGPAGVTEAFF
J: TRBJ2-5; V: TRBV7-9; D: -; CDR3: CASSSQGTSGTQYF
J: TRBJ2-7; V: TRBV5-1; D: TRBD1; CDR3: CASSWADRMAPSHEQYF
J: TRBJ2-3; V: TRBV29-1; D: -; CDR3: CSVRGGRGPDTQYF